The present T cell receptor beta chain was sequenced within a study of cytomegalovirus exposure and HLA in healthy donors. Trimming at V came to 2 bases and at J to 4 bases, leaving 8 bases not matched to a gene. The V gene's germline CDR1 is SGHRS and CDR2 YFSETQ. The CDR3 consists of 15 residues. This clone was counted only a few times. Antigen: not known. Study-wide results and caveats: Researchers reported that a few CMV-associated chains were confirmed in vitro as CMV antigen-specific.

The PCR had 60 Vbeta and 13 Jbeta primers. As processed by the authors: Later analysis identified tens of millions of unique TCR beta chains, approximately 11 million shared. The method was immunoSEQ multiplex PCR; TCRdb's version includes in-frame clones alone and lacks a portion of them. V and J calls and clone size are those listed in that table; D and trimming were worked out from the DNA. This sample has 200,000 to 250,000 clones, with 82% found just once. The genes are TRBV5-1 and TRBJ1-2; 7 positions match TRBD1. Material: PBMCs. This clonotype was obtained from a woman aged 40 to 50 in good health and CMV-seronegative. The CDR3 coding sequence is TGCGCCAGCAGCTTAATACTGGGACAGCCCTATGGCTACACCTTC. Translation gives CASSLILGQPYGYTF.